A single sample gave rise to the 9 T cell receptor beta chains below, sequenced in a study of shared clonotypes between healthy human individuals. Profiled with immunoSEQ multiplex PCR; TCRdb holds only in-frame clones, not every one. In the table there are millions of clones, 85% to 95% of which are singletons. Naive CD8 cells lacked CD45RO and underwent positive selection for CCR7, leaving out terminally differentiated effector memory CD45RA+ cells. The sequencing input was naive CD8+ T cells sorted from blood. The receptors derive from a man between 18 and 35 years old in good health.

CDR3: CASSQAEPGQINSPLHF. The CDR3 DNA follows: TGCGCCAGCAGCCAAGCGGAGCCGGGACAGATCAATTCACCCCTCCACTTT. The V and J genes are TRBV4-1 and TRBJ1-6; 7 bases fit TRBD1. From germline, CDR1 is MGHRA and CDR2 YSYEKL. The CDR3 has 17 amino acids. With 1 base clipped from V and 7 bases from J, the junction kept 10 bases outside the gene matches.

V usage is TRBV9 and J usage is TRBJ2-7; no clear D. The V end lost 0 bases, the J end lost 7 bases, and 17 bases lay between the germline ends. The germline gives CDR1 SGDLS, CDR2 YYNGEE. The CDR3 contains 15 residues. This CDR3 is CASSVAASPLGEQYF. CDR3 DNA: TGTGCCAGCAGCGTAGCGGCTAGTCCGTTGGGGGAGCAGTACTTC. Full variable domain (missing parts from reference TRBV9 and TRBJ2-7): DSGVTQTPKHLITATGQRVTLRCSPRSGDLSVYWYQQSLDQGLQFLIQYYNGEERAKGNILERFSAQQFPDLHSELNLSSLELGDSALYFCASSVAASPLGEQYFGPGTRLTVT.

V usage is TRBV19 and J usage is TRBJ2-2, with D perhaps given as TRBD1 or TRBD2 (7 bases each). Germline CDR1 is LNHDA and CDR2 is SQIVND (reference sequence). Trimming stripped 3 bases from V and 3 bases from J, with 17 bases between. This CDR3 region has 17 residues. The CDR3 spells CASSIGSGDRHTGELFF. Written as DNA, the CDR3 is TGTGCCAGTAGTATCGGAAGCGGGGACAGACACACCGGGGAGCTGTTTTTT.

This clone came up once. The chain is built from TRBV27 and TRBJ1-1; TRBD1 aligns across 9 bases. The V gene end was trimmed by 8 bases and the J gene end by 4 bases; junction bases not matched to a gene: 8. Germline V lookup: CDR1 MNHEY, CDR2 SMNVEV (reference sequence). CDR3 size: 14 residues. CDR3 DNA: TGTGCCAGCGGACAGGGGAGGGGGGGCACTGAAGCTTTCTTT. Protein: CASGQGRGGTEAFF.

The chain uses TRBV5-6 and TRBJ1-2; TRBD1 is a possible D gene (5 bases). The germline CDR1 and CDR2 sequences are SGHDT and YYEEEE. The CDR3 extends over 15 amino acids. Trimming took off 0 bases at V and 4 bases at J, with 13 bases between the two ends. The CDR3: CASSLATAWTYGYTF. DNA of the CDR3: TGTGCCAGCAGCTTGGCGACAGCATGGACCTATGGCTACACCTTC.

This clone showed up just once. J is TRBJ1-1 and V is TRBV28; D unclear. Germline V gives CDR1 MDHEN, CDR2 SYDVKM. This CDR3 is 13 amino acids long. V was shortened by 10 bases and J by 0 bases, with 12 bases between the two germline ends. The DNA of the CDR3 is TGTGCCATCAAGCCTGTCATGAACACTGAAGCTTTCTTT. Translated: CAIKPVMNTEAFF.

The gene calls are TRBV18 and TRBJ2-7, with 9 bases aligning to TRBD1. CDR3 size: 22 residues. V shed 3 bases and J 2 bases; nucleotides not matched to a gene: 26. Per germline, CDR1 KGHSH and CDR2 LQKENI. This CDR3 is CASSPSFYPGQGTGGIPYEQYF. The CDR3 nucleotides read TGTGCCAGCTCACCGTCTTTTTATCCGGGACAGGGTACTGGCGGGATCCCCTACGAGCAGTACTTC.

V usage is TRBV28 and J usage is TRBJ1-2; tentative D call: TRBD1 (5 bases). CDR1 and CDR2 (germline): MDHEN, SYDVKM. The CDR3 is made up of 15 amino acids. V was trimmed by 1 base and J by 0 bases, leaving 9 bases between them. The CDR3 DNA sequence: TGTGCCAGCAGTTTATACCAGGGCCCTAACTATGGCTACACCTTC. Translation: CASSLYQGPNYGYTF.

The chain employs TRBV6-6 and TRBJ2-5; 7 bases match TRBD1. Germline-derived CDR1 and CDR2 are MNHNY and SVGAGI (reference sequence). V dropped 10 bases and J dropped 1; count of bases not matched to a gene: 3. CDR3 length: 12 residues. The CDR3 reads CATGTAQETQYF. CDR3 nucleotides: TGTGCCACCGGGACAGCCCAAGAGACCCAGTACTTC.